This TCR beta chain was documented in a study of blood T cell repertoires in COVID-19. This clone was counted only a few times. Germline V gene data show CDR1 as SGHTA and CDR2 as FQGNSA. The CDR3 runs to 17 residues. The V segment lost 1 base and the J segment 6 bases; nucleotides outside the gene matches: 8. Method: immunoSEQ multiplex PCR; TCRdb's copy keeps in-frame clones and lacks some. The data show around 310,000 clones, roughly 88% seen once. Sequencing used peripheral blood. The clonotype comes from a woman in her forties or fifties with active or convalescent COVID-19. The rearrangement joins TRBV7-2 to TRBJ1-4; TRBD1 matches at 10 bases. The CDR3 here is CASSLERPGTGDEKLFF. In nucleotides, the CDR3 is TGTGCCAGCAGCTTAGAGAGGCCCGGGACAGGGGATGAAAAACTGTTTTTT.